This TCR gamma chain was found in a study of Vδ1+ human thymocytes. Alphabeta T cells were depleted, then CD3+ Vdelta1+ Vdelta2- thymocytes were FACS-sorted. RNA was extracted from the cells and then reverse transcribed. The CDR3 regions were amplified by multiplex PCR from V-gene primers to a constant-region primer. TCRdb re-identified clones in the multiplex PCR reads via CATT. The sample lists 36,000 or so gamma-chain clones, 20% seen once, with roughly 2% in the top ten. This clone has a single count. Its cognate antigen is unknown. This CDR3 is 15 amino acids long. Germline CDR1 is GITISATS and CDR2 is ISYDGTV (reference sequence). With 3 bases clipped from V and 5 bases from J, the junction kept 13 bases outside the gene matches. The study, taken as a whole, reports: Thymic delta-chain repertoires held approximately 20% Vdelta2 sequences and few Vdelta3, despite high sort purity. TRG sequences recurred across donors, whereas TRD sequences stayed essentially private. In the thymus, TRG and TRD repertoires looked highly polyclonal with Gaussian CDR3 lengths.

Sequencing was carried out using Vdelta1+ gamma-delta thymocytes from the thymus. Subset described: FACS-sorted CD3+ TCRalphabeta- TCRVdelta1+ TCRVdelta2- thymocytes. This chain connects TRGV9 to TRGJ1 or TRGJ2. This TCR was sampled from a girl in the first two years of life who had congenital heart surgery. The CDR3 region is CALWETHPNHYKKLF. Here the CDR3 DNA reads TGTGCCTTGTGGGAGACCCACCCCAATCATTATAAGAAACTCTTT.